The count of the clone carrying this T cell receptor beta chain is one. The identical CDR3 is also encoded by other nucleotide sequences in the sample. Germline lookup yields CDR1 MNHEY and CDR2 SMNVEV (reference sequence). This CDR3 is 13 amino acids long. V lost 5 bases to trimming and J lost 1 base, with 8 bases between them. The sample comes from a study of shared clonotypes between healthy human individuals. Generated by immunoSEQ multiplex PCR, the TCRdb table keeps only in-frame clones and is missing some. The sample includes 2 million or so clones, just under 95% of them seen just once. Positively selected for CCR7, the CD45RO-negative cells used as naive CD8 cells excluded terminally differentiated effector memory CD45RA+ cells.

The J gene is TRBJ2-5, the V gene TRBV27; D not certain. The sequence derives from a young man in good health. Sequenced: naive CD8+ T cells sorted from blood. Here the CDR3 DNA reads TGTGCCAGCAGTCTAGGTCTCCAAGAGACCCAGTACTTC. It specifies CASSLGLQETQYF.